The present TCR beta chain was sequenced within a study of shared clonotypes between healthy human individuals. General study findings and limits: Measured sharing among donors was expected to vary with sequencing depth. A generally larger estimated richness was seen in naive subsets than in memory subsets.

The authors split each subset's genomic DNA evenly across several immunoSEQ plates. Sequencing was performed with immunoSEQ multiplex PCR; in TCRdb, only in-frame clones are kept and a portion is missing. The sample yields millions of clones, about 95% seen once. Germline lookup yields CDR1 SGHDT and CDR2 YYEEEE. The J segment lost 14 bases and the V segment lost 4 bases, leaving 9 bases of the junction unmatched. CDR3 size: 12 residues. Terminally differentiated effector memory CD45RA+ cells were excluded from the naive CD8 cells, which were CD45RO-negative and positively selected for CCR7. Within Nashville, Tennessee resided all donors, each a Caucasian adult. Concerning this clone: Its antigen is as yet unknown.

The specimen was naive CD8+ T cells sorted from blood. V is TRBV5-6 and J is TRBJ2-1; 7 nucleotides line up with TRBD1. The source of this sequence is a man younger than 35 in good health. CDR3 in DNA: TGTGCCAGCAGCAGTGACAGGGTCTTGGAGTTCTTC. Its protein is CASSSDRVLEFF.